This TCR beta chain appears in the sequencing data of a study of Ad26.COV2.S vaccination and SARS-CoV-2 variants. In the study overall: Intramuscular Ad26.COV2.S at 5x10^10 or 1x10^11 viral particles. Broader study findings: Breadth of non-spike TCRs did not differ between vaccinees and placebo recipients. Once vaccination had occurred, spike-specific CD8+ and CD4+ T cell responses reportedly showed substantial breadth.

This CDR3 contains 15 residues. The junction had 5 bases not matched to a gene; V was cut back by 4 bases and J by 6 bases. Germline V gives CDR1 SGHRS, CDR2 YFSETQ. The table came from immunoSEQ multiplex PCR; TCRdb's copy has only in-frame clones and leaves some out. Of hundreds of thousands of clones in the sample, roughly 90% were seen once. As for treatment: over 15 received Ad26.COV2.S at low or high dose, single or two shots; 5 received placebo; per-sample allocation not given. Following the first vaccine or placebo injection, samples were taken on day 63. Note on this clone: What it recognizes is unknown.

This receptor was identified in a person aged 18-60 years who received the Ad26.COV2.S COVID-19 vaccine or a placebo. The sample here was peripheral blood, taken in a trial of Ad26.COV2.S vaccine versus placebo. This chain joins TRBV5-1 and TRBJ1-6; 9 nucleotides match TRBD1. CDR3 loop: CASSQQGAGNSPLHF. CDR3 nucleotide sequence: TGCGCCAGCAGCCAACAGGGGGCGGGTAATTCACCCCTCCACTTT.